This T cell receptor beta chain was obtained from a study of blood T cell repertoires in COVID-19. The wider study: Sites across the United States, Italy and Spain contributed samples from acute and convalescent COVID-19. Nucleic acid was either cDNA or gDNA, and it came from T cells, B-cell-depleted T cells, or PBMCs.

In the original processing: Reference gene primer amplification gave nucleated cell count estimates. The protocol was immunoSEQ multiplex PCR, while the TCRdb copy is restricted to in-frame clones and leaves out a portion. V and J calls plus clone size are reproduced from that table; the DNA served to infer D and trimming. The sample comprises some 150,000 clones, about 92% of which are singletons, and 1.5% to 2% rests with the top ten. Deletions cut 2 bases from V and 2 bases from J, with 10 bases between. CDR3 length equals 13 residues. Germline-derived CDR1 and CDR2 are GTSNPN and SVGIG (reference sequence).

The material sequenced was peripheral blood. The receptor's source is a human donor in a cohort sampled during active COVID-19. This chain links TRBV30 with TRBJ2-7; possibly TRBD1 for D (6 bases). Here the CDR3 DNA reads TGTGCCTGGAGTCCAGGGACAACCTACGAGCAGTACTTC. Its protein is CAWSPGTTYEQYF.